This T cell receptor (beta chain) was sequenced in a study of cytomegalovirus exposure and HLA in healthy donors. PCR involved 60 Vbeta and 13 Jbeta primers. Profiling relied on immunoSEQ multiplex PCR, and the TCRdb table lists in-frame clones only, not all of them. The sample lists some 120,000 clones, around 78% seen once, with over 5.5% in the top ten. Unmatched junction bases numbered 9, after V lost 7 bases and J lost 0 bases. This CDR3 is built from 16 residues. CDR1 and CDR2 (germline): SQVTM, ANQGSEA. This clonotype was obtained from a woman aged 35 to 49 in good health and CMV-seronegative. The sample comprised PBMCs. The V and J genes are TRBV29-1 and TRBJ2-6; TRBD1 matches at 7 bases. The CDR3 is CSAARDSSSGANVLTF. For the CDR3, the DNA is TGCAGCGCGGCCCGGGACAGCTCCTCTGGGGCCAACGTCCTGACTTTC.